This T cell receptor (beta chain) was recorded in a study of blood T cell repertoires in COVID-19. Which cohort a participant joined came from the clinical history participants gave. Recovered Cohort 3 donors showed two negative PCRs, clearance, or symptom resolution. Profiled with immunoSEQ multiplex PCR; TCRdb holds only in-frame clones, not every one. Here the sample spans approximately 480,000 clones, around 90% being singletons. The sequenced sample was PBMCs or T cells enriched from blood (not recorded which). The sequence was collected from a woman under 30 who had recovered from COVID-19.

This CDR3 is CASSRPGGFTQMNTEAFF. CDR3 DNA sequence: TGTGCCAGTAGTCGTCCGGGGGGGTTCACCCAGATGAACACTGAAGCTTTCTTT. The V gene is TRBV19, the J gene TRBJ1-1; a weak D match, TRBD1 (5 bases). The length of the CDR3 is 18 residues. V lost 5 bases to trimming and J lost 0 bases, with 22 bases between them. Germline loops: CDR1 LNHDA, CDR2 SQIVND (reference sequence).